The present T cell receptor beta chain was sequenced within a study of blood T cell repertoires in COVID-19. Study-level background: PBMCs, B-cell-depleted T cells, or T cells were the source of the cDNA or gDNA that made up the material.

This CDR3 region has 17 residues. The junction had 15 bases not matched to a gene; V was cut back by 3 bases and J by 5 bases. Germline V CDR1 and CDR2: SEHNR, FQNEAQ (reference sequence). The repertoire was sequenced with immunoSEQ multiplex PCR; TCRdb's copy has only in-frame clones and lacks some. This table holds approximately 270,000 clones, roughly nine tenths found once. The sample consisted of PBMCs or T cells enriched from blood (not recorded which). The source is a human donor in a cohort exposed to, infected with or recovered from COVID-19 (not recorded which). The donor label of this sample is uncertain. The chain links TRBV7-9 to TRBJ2-5; 7 bases line up with TRBD2. The CDR3 spells CASSLPPGEGEGETQYF. CDR3 nucleotide sequence: TGTGCCAGCAGCTTGCCCCCCGGGGAGGGTGAGGGGGAGACCCAGTACTTC. Full variable domain (outside the CDR3, taken from reference TRBV7-9 and TRBJ2-5): DTGVSQNPRHKITKRGQNVTFRCDPISEHNRLYWYRQTLGQGPEFLTYFQNEAQLEKSRLLSDRFSAERPKGSFSTLEIQRTEQGDSAMYLCASSLPPGEGEGETQYFGPGTRLLVL.